The 25 T cell receptor beta chains presented below share a single source sample, sequenced in a study of beta chain features in type 1 diabetes. The study reverse transcribed the entire isolated RNA, so it sequenced expressed TCRB transcripts. TCRdb's table, derived via immunoSEQ multiplex PCR, lists solely in-frame clones and lacks some. The sample has 900,000 or so clones; 15% to 20% are singletons. Sequencing was done on a sample of naive CD4+ T cells from blood. These TCRs come from a woman in her late teens or twenties in good health.

This clone was detected a few times. The V and J genes are TRBV6-5 and TRBJ2-7; maybe TRBD2 (6 bases). This CDR3 contains 14 residues. V was pared by 7 bases and J by 3 bases, with 16 bases between. The germline gives CDR1 MNHEY, CDR2 SVGAGI. The CDR3 bases are TGTGCCAGCAAATTTTGGGGGGAGAGCTACGAGCAGTACTTC. As protein: CASKFWGESYEQYF.

Only a few counts were recorded for this clone. The rearrangement joins TRBV28 to TRBJ1-1; 8 bases align to TRBD1. The CDR3 consists of 15 residues. Germline CDR1 is MDHEN and CDR2 is SYDVKM. Trimming at V came to 8 bases and at J to 4 bases, leaving 12 bases not matched to a gene. The CDR3 here is CASPPLDRVGTEAFF. The CDR3 bases are TGTGCCAGCCCTCCCCTGGACAGGGTAGGCACTGAAGCTTTCTTT.

This chain links TRBV7-8 with TRBJ2-7; D gene uncertain. Germline assignment: CDR1 SGHVS and CDR2 FQNEAQ. This CDR3 region has 16 residues. V lost 1 base and J 0 bases, leaving 13 bases between the germline ends. CDR3 amino acids: CASSLVRATGSYEQYF. The CDR3 nucleotides read TGTGCCAGCAGCTTAGTTCGGGCGACGGGCTCCTACGAGCAGTACTTC.

This clone has just a few counts. The chain couples TRBV2 to TRBJ2-7; 7 bases fit TRBD1. Germline CDR1 and CDR2: SNHLY and FYNNEI. J was trimmed by 2 bases and V by 6 bases; bases with no gene match: 1. The CDR3 contains 12 residues. The CDR3 bases are TGTGCCAGCAGCCAGGGGGCCTACGAGCAGTACTTC. Protein sequence: CASSQGAYEQYF.

A few counts support this clone. J is TRBJ2-3 and V is TRBV2; D might be TRBD2 (5 bases). Germline CDR1 is SNHLY and CDR2 is FYNNEI. The CDR3 totals 16 residues. V was clipped by 6 bases and J by 0 bases, with 16 bases between them. CDR3 in DNA: TGTGCCAGCAGCGTATTAGAATGGACTAGCACAGATACGCAGTATTTT. Translating it yields CASSVLEWTSTDTQYF.

Only a few counts were recorded for this clone. This sample also contains other DNA sequences that code for the same CDR3. J is TRBJ2-1 and V is TRBV9; no clear D. The CDR3 contains 15 residues. V was shortened by 2 bases and J by 0 bases, with 9 bases between the two germline ends. Germline assignment: CDR1 SGDLS and CDR2 YYNGEE. CDR3 amino acids: CASSVDGNSYNEQFF. CDR3 in DNA: TGTGCCAGCAGCGTGGACGGAAACTCCTACAATGAGCAGTTCTTC.

This clone was seen only a few times. The V and J genes are TRBV2 and TRBJ2-1; either TRBD1 or TRBD2 may fit D (5 bases each). Germline V lookup: CDR1 SNHLY, CDR2 FYNNEI. Trimming removed 8 bases from V and 0 bases from J, with 14 bases in between. The CDR3 is 15 residues long. The CDR3 here is CASAPGTYSYNEQFF. The CDR3 DNA reads TGTGCCAGCGCCCCCGGGACGTACTCCTACAATGAGCAGTTCTTC.

Notes on this clone: One end of the junction fails to match germline, which may point to a read error. The chain has TRBV11-2 and TRBJ2-5; no clear D gene. The CDR3 is made up of 11 amino acids. Germline assignment: CDR1 SGHAT and CDR2 FQNNGV. The CDR3 DNA reads as TGTGCCAGCAGCTTATCCCCTAGGCCCCACTTC. It yields the protein CASSLSPRPHF.

This clone was seen a handful of times. The chain links TRBV5-4 to TRBJ2-1; 10 nucleotides agree with TRBD2. The CDR3 covers 16 residues. The J segment lost 0 bases and the V segment lost 0 bases, leaving 0 bases of the junction unmatched. The germline V gene has CDR1 SGHNT and CDR2 YYREEE (reference sequence). The CDR3 nucleotides are TGTGCCAGCAGCTTGGCTAGCGGGAGCTCCTACAATGAGCAGTTCTTC. Amino acids: CASSLASGSSYNEQFF.

This clone was counted between two and nine times. This chain joins TRBV14 and TRBJ2-3; 7 nucleotides align to TRBD2. J lost 6 bases, V lost 0 bases, and 9 bases had no gene match. CDR1 is SGHDN, CDR2 FVKESK, per germline. The CDR3 spans 16 residues. The CDR3 DNA reads as TGTGCCAGCAGCCAAGAATCGGCGGGGGAGGAGGATACGCAGTATTTT. It translates to CASSQESAGEEDTQYF.

This clone was seen more than once but under ten times. The genes are TRBV6-4 and TRBJ2-3; possibly TRBD1 for D (6 bases). From germline, CDR1 is MRHNA and CDR2 SNTAGT. This CDR3 has 16 residues. Trimming took 2 bases from V and 0 from J, leaving 12 bases between them. The chain's CDR3 is CASSDPRTVSTDTQYF. The CDR3 coding sequence is TGTGCCAGCAGTGACCCTAGGACAGTTAGCACAGATACGCAGTATTTT.

This clone was seen a handful of times. The genes are TRBV7-3 and TRBJ2-1; 7 bases map to TRBD2. In germline, CDR1 is SGHTA, CDR2 FQGTGA. V dropped 4 bases and J dropped 7; count of bases not matched to a gene: 13. This CDR3 spans 16 amino acids. CDR3 region: CASSSNREGAMNEQFF. The DNA of the CDR3 is TGTGCCAGCAGCTCCAATAGGGAGGGAGCAATGAATGAGCAGTTCTTC.

This clone was detected once. The V and J genes are TRBV7-6 and TRBJ2-3; TRBD2 matches at 9 bases. Germline trimming cut 2 bases from V and 2 bases from J; bases unmatched to any gene: 5. The CDR3 spans 16 residues. Germline V CDR1 and CDR2: SGHVS, FNYEAQ. The DNA of the CDR3 is TGTGCCAGCAGCTTACAAGCGGGAGGAAACACAGATACGCAGTATTTT. Protein product: CASSLQAGGNTDTQYF.

The chain links TRBV6-6 to TRBJ1-2, with 8 bases aligning to TRBD1. In germline, CDR1 is MNHNY, CDR2 SVGAGI (reference sequence). There are 14 residues in the CDR3. Trimming cost V 8 bases and J 1 base; bases outside gene matches: 6. CDR3 protein: CASHNGQGNYGYTF. CDR3 bases: TGTGCCAGCCATAACGGACAGGGTAACTATGGCTACACCTTC.

In its sample, this clone was seen a few times. This rearrangement joins TRBV7-9 to TRBJ2-1; no firm D call. Per the germline V gene, CDR1 is SEHNR and CDR2 is FQNEAQ (reference sequence). CDR3 length equals 11 residues. Trimming stripped 5 bases from V and 9 bases from J, with 8 bases between. CDR3 protein: CASSPGSEQFF. CDR3 bases: TGTGCCAGCAGCCCCGGCAGTGAGCAGTTCTTC.

The rearrangement joins TRBV5-1 to TRBJ2-5, with 12 bases identical to TRBD2. From germline, CDR1 is SGHRS and CDR2 YFSETQ. The J segment lost 5 bases and the V segment lost 6 bases, leaving 11 bases of the junction unmatched. This CDR3 comprises 16 residues. Written as DNA, the CDR3 is TGCGCCAGCACGGGTTCTAGCGGGAGGGCCTTGGAGACCCAGTACTTC. Its protein product is CASTGSSGRALETQYF.

The chain combines TRBV2 with TRBJ2-7, with 12 bases that match TRBD2. In germline, CDR1 is SNHLY, CDR2 FYNNEI. V shed 3 bases and J 5 bases; nucleotides not matched to a gene: 8. The CDR3 totals 16 residues. The CDR3 coding sequence is TGTGCCAGCAGTGATGGGCTAGCGGGAGGGCCTAACGAGCAGTACTTC. Protein product: CASSDGLAGGPNEQYF.

Concerning this clone itself: The sample has other DNA sequences that encode this CDR3 too. This chain connects TRBV20-1 to TRBJ2-7, with D unclear. CDR1 is DFQATT and CDR2 is SNEGSKA in the germline V gene (reference sequence). This CDR3 contains 10 residues. The germline V and J ends were trimmed by 6 bases and 4 bases, with 7 bases remaining between them. The CDR3 loop is CSALEYEQYF. In nucleotides, the CDR3 is TGCAGTGCGCTTGAGTACGAGCAGTACTTC.

V and J are TRBV7-2 and TRBJ2-7, with TRBD2 matching over 8 bases. CDR1 SGHTA and CDR2 FQGNSA come from the germline V gene. The V segment lost 6 bases and the J segment 2 bases; nucleotides outside the gene matches: 9. The CDR3 is 15 residues long. The CDR3 sequence is CASSSAGTRTYEQYF. The CDR3 coding sequence is TGTGCCAGCAGTTCGGCCGGGACTAGGACCTACGAGCAGTACTTC.

The J gene is TRBJ2-3, the V gene TRBV5-6; either TRBD1 or TRBD2 may supply D (5 bases each). CDR3 size: 14 residues. The V and J ends lost 1 base and 6 bases respectively, with 12 bases between them. CDR1 is SGHDT, CDR2 YYEEEE, per germline. CDR3 bases: TGTGCCAGCAGCTTGAGGGGTGGGACGGATACGCAGTATTTT. Protein product: CASSLRGGTDTQYF.

This clone has ten or more counts. The CDR3 bases are TGTGCCAGCAGTTTCTCTGGGGCCAACGTCCTGACTTTC. Translation: CASSFSGANVLTF. J is TRBJ2-6 and V is TRBV13; no reliable D call. The CDR3 is 13 residues long. V lost 6 bases, J lost 0 bases, and 3 bases lay in between. CDR1 is PRHDT, CDR2 FYEKMQ, per germline (reference sequence).

In this sample, this clone turned up a few times. The V and J genes are TRBV28 and TRBJ2-1; the D call may be TRBD1 or TRBD2 (5 bases each). The CDR3 contains 15 residues. CDR1 is MDHEN and CDR2 is SYDVKM in the germline V gene. Trimming left V 6 bases short and J 6 bases short, with 18 bases between. CDR3 sequence (DNA): TGTGCCAGCAGCGATTTGGGGGACGGCACCAATGAGCAGTTCTTC. This sequence encodes CASSDLGDGTNEQFF.

The chain's CDR3 is CASSVRNEQFF. CDR3 DNA: TGTGCCAGCAGTGTCCGCAATGAGCAGTTCTTC. The J gene is TRBJ2-1, the V gene TRBV6-1; D ambiguous. The CDR3 runs to 11 residues. Per germline, CDR1 MNHNS and CDR2 SASEGT. The V end was cut by 4 bases, the J end by 6 bases, with 4 bases between.

This clone was recorded a few times. The chain combines TRBV6-5 with TRBJ2-3; D gene ambiguous. The CDR3 loop spans 13 amino acids. V lost 2 bases and J 6 bases, leaving 9 bases between the germline ends. Germline lookup yields CDR1 MNHEY and CDR2 SVGAGI. The CDR3 reads CASSYRVVDTQYF. CDR3 sequence (DNA): TGTGCCAGCAGTTACCGGGTAGTGGATACGCAGTATTTT.

This clone was counted only a few times. The chain combines TRBV2 with TRBJ1-2, with TRBD1 matching over 8 bases. This CDR3 contains 13 residues. Losses at the gene ends were 8 bases for V and 7 bases for J; bases not matched to a gene: 9. Germline CDR1 SNHLY, CDR2 FYNNEI. CDR3 coding DNA: TGTGCCAGCTCCAGGACAGGGCTGAGTGGCTACACCTTC. Its protein product is CASSRTGLSGYTF.